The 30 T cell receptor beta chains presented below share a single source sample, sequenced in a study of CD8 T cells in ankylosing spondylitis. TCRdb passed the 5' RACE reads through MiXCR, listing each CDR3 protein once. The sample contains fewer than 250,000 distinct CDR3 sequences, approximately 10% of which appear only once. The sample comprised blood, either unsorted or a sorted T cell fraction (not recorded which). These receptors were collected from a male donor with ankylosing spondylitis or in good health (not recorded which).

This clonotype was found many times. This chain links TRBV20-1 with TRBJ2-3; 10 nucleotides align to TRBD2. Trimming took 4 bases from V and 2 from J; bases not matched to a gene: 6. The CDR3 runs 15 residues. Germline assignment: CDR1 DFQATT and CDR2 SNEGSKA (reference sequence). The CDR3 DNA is TGCAGTGCTACCCCCACTAGCGGGGTCACAGATACGCAGTATTTT. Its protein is CSATPTSGVTDTQYF.

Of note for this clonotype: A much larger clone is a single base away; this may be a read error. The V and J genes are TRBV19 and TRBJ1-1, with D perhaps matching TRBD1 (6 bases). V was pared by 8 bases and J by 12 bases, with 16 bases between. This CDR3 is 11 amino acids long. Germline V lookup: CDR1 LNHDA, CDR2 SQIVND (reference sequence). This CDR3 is CASSTGKRTFF. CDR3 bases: TGTGCCAGTTCTACAGGGAAAAGAACTTTCTTT.

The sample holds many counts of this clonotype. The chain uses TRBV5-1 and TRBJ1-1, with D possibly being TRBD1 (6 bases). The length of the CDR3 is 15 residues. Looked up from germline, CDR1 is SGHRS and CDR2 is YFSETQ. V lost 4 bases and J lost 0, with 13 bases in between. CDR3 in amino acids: CASSLTGPMNTEAFF. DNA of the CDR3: TGCGCCAGCAGCCTCACAGGGCCCATGAACACTGAAGCTTTCTTT.

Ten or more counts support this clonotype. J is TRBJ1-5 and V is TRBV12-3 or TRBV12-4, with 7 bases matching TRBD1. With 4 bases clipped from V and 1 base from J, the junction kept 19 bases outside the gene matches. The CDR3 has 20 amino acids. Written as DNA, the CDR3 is TGTGCCAGCAGTTCGAAGGGAGGGGGCGCCGGCTTAATGAGCAATCAGCCCCAGCATTTT. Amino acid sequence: CASSSKGGGAGLMSNQPQHF.

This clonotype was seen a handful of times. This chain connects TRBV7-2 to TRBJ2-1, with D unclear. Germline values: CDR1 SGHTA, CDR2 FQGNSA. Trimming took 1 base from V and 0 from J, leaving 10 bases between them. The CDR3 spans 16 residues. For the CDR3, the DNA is TGTGCCAGCAGCTTAGGCGGTTCCCGCTCCTACAATGAGCAGTTCTTC. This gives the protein CASSLGGSRSYNEQFF.

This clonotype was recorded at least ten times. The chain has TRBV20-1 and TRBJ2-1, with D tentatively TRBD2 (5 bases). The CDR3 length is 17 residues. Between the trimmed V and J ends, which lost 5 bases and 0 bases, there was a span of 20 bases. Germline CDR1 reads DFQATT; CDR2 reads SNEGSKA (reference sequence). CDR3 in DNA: TGCAGTGCTCTCTCTCCCGGAGGTGGTAGCTCCTACAATGAGCAGTTCTTC. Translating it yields CSALSPGGGSSYNEQFF.

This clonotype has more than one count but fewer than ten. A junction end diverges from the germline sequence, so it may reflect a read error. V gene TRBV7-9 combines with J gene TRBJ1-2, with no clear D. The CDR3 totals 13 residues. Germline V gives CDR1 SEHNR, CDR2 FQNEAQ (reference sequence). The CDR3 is CASTLDTAGSYTF. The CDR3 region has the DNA TGTGCCAGCACCTTAGACACCGCGGGAAGCTACACCTTC.

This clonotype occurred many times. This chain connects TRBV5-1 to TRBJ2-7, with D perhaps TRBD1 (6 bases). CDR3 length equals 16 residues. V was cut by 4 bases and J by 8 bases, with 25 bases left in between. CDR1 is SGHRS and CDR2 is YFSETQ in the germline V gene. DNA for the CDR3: TGCGCCAGCAGCACAGAAATACAGGGTAGTAATATCAAGCAGTACTTC. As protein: CASSTEIQGSNIKQYF. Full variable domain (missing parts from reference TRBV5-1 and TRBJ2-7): KAGVTQTPRYLIKTRGQQVTLSCSPISGHRSVSWYQQTPGQGLQFLFEYFSETQRNKGNFPGRFSGRQFSNSRSEMNVSTLELGDSALYLCASSTEIQGSNIKQYFGPGTRLTVT.

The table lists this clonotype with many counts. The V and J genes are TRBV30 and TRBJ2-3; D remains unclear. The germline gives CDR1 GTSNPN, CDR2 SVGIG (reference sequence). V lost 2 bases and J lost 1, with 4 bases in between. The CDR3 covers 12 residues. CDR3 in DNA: TGTGCCTGGAGTCAGGGCACAGATACGCAGTATTTT. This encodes CAWSQGTDTQYF.

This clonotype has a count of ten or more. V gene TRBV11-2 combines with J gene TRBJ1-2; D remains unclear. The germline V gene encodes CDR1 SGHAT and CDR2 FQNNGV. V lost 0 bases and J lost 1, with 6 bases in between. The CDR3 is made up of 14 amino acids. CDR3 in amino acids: CASSLDSLNYGYTF. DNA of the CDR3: TGTGCCAGCAGCTTAGATTCACTTAACTATGGCTACACCTTC.

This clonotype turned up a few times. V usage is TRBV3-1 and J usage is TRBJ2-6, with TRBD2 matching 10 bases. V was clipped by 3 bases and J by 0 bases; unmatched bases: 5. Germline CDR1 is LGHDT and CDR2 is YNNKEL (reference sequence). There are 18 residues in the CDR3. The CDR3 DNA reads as TGTGCCAGCAGCCAGCTAGCGGGGGTCCTCTCTGGGGCCAACGTCCTGACTTTC. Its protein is CASSQLAGVLSGANVLTF.

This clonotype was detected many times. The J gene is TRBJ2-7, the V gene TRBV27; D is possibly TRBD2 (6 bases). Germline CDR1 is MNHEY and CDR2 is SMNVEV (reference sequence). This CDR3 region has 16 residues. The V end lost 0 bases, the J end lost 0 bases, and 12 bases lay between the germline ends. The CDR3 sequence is CASSLSYPGDSYEQYF. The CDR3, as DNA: TGTGCCAGCAGTTTATCTTATCCGGGGGACTCCTACGAGCAGTACTTC.

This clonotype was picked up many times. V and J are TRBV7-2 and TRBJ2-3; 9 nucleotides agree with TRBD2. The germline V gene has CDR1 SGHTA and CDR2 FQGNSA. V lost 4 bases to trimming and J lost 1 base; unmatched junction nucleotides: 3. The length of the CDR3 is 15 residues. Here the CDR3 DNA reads TGTGCCAGCAGCTCTTTAGCGGGAGGCACAGATACGCAGTATTTT. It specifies CASSSLAGGTDTQYF.

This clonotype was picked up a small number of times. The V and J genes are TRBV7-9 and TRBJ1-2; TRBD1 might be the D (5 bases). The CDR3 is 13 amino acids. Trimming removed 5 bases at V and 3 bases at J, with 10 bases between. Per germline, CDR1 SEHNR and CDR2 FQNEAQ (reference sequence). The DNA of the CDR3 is TGTGCCAGCAGCGGTGGAGGGGACTATGGCTACACCTTC. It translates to CASSGGGDYGYTF. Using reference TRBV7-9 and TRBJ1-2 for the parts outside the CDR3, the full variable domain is DTGVSQNPRHKITKRGQNVTFRCDPISEHNRLYWYRQTLGQGPEFLTYFQNEAQLEKSRLLSDRFSAERPKGSFSTLEIQRTEQGDSAMYLCASSGGGDYGYTFGSGTRLTVV.

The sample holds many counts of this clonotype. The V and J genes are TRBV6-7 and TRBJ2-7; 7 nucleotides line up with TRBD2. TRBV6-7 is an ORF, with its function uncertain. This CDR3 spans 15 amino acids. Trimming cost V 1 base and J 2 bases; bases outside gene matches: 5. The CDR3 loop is CASSYCPGGAYEQYF. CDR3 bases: TGTGCCAGCAGTTACTGCCCTGGGGGGGCCTACGAGCAGTACTTC.

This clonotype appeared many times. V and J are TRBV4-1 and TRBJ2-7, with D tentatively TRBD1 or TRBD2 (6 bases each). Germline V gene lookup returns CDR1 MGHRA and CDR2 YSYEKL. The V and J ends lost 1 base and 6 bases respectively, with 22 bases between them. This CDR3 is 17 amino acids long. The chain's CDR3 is CASSQGLARGRLFEQYF. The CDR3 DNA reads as TGCGCCAGCAGCCAAGGGCTTGCGAGGGGGAGGTTGTTCGAGCAGTACTTC.

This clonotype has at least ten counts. The DNA for the CDR3 is TGTGCCAGCAGTTATGAAGGGGCTCTCTCTGGAAACACCATATATTTT. Translating gives CASSYEGALSGNTIYF. The gene calls are TRBV6-5 and TRBJ1-3; D is perhaps TRBD1 (5 bases). Germline CDR1 and CDR2: MNHEY and SVGAGI. V lost 3 bases to trimming and J lost 0 bases, with 12 bases between them. This CDR3 comprises 16 residues.

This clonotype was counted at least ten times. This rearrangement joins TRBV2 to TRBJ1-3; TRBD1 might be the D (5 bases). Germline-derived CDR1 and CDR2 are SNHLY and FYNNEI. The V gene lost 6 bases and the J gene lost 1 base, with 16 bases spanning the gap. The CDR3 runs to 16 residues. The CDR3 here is CASRPTPGGSGNTIYF. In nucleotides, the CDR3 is TGTGCCAGCAGACCCACTCCTGGGGGATCTGGAAACACCATATATTTT. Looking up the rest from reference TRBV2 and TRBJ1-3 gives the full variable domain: EPEVTQTPSHQVTQMGQEVILRCVPISNHLYFYWYRQILGQKVEFLVSFYNNEISEKSEIFDDQFSVERPDGSNFTLKIRSTKLEDSAMYFCASRPTPGGSGNTIYFGEGSWLTVV.

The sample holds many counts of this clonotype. CDR3 loop: CAISVGVQLPYEQYF. In nucleotides, the CDR3 is TGTGCCATCAGTGTCGGGGTACAGCTTCCCTACGAGCAGTACTTC. The chain links TRBV10-3 to TRBJ2-7; D may be TRBD2 (5 bases). Germline V gene lookup returns CDR1 ENHRY and CDR2 SYGVKD. Trimming removed 4 bases at V and 2 bases at J, with 15 bases between. This CDR3 region has 15 residues.

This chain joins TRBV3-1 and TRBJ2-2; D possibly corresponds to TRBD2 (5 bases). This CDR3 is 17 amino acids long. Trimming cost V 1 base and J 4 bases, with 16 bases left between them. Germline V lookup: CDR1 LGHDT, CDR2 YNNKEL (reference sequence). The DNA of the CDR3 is TGTGCCAGCAGCCAAGCATCAGGACTGGGGTCCACCGGGGAGCTGTTTTTT. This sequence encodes CASSQASGLGSTGELFF.

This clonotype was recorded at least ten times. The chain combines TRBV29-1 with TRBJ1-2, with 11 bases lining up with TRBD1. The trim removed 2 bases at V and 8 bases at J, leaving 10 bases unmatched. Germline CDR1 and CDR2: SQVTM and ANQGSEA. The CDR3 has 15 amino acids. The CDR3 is CSVERTGGKSKGYTF. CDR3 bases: TGCAGCGTTGAACGGACAGGGGGCAAATCAAAGGGCTACACCTTC.

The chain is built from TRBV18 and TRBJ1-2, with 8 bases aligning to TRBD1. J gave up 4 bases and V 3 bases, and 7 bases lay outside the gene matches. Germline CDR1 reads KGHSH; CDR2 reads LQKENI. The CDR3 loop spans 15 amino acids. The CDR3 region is CASSPLDRDSYGYTF. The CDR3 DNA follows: TGTGCCAGCTCACCCTTGGACAGGGACAGCTATGGCTACACCTTC.

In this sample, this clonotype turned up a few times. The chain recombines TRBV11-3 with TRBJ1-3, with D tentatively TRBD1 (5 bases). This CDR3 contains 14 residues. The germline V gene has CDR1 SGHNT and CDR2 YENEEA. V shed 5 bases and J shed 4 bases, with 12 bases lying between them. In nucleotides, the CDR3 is TGTGCCAGCAGCCCCCACGGGGCAGGAAACACCATATATTTT. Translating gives CASSPHGAGNTIYF.

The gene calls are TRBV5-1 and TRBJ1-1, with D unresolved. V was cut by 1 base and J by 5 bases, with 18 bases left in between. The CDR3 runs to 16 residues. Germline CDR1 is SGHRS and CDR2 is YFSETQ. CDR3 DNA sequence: TGCGCCAGCAGCTTGAGCGTCCCGGCTAGCGGGACTGAAGCTTTCTTT. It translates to CASSLSVPASGTEAFF.

The CDR3 DNA is TGTGCCAGCAGTGCTACTAGGGGGGGCGAGCAGTACTTC. Residues: CASSATRGGEQYF. The chain combines TRBV6-4 with TRBJ2-7; TRBD2 might be the D (7 bases). This CDR3 has 13 amino acids. The germline CDR1 and CDR2 sequences are MRHNA and SNTAGT. The V end lost 4 bases, the J end lost 6 bases, and 13 bases lay between the germline ends.

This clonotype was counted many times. The CDR3 is CASSTTRQGRSYNEQFF. The CDR3 DNA reads as TGCGCCAGCAGCACCACCCGACAGGGGAGGTCCTACAATGAGCAGTTCTTC. The V and J genes are TRBV5-1 and TRBJ2-1, with 8 bases fitting TRBD1. The germline CDR1 and CDR2 sequences are SGHRS and YFSETQ. The CDR3 is made up of 17 amino acids. The ends lost 4 bases at V and 1 base at J; junction bases unmatched: 10.

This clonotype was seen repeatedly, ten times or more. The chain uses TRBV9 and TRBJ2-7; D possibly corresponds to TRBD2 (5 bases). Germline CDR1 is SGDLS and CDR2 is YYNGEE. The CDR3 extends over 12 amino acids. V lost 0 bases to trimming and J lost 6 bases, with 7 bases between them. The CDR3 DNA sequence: TGTGCCAGCAGCGTAGACGGGGTCGAGCAGTACTTC. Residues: CASSVDGVEQYF.

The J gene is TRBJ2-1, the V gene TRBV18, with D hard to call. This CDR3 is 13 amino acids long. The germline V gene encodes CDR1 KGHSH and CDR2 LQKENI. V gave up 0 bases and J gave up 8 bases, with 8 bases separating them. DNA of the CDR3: TGTGCCAGCTCACCACCCCACGGCCATGAGCAGTTCTTC. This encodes CASSPPHGHEQFF.

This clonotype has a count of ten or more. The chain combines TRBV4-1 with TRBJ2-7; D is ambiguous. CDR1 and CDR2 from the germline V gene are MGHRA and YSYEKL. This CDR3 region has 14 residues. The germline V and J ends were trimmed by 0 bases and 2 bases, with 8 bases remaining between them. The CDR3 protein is CASSQEVHTYEQYF. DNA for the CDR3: TGCGCCAGCAGCCAAGAAGTTCATACCTACGAGCAGTACTTC.

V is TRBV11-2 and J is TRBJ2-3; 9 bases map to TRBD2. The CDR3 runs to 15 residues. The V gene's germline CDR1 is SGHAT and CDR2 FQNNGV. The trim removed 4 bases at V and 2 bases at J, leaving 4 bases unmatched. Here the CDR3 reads CASSSRGGHTDTQYF. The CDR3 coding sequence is TGTGCCAGCAGCTCGCGGGGGGGCCACACAGATACGCAGTATTTT.